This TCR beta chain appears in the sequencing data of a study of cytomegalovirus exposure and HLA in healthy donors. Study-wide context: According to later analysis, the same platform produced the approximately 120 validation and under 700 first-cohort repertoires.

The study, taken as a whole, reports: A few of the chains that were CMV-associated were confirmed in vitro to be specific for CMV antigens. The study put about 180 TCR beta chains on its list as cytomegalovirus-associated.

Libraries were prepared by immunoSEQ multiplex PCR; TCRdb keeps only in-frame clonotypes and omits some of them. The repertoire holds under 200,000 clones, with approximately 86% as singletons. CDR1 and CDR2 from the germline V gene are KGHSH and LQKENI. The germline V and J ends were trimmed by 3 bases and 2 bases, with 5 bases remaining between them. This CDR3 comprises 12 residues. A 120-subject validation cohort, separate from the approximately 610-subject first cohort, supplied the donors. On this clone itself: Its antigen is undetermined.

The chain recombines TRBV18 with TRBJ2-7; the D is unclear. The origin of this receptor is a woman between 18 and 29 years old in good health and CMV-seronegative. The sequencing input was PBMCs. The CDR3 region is CASSPRPYEQYF. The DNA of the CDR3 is TGTGCCAGCTCACCGAGGCCCTACGAGCAGTACTTC. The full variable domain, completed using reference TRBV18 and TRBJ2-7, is NAGVMQNPRHLVRRRGQEARLRCSPMKGHSHVYWYRQLPEEGLKFMVYLQKENIIDESGMPKERFSAEFPKEGPSILRIQQVVRGDSAAYFCASSPRPYEQYFGPGTRLTVT.